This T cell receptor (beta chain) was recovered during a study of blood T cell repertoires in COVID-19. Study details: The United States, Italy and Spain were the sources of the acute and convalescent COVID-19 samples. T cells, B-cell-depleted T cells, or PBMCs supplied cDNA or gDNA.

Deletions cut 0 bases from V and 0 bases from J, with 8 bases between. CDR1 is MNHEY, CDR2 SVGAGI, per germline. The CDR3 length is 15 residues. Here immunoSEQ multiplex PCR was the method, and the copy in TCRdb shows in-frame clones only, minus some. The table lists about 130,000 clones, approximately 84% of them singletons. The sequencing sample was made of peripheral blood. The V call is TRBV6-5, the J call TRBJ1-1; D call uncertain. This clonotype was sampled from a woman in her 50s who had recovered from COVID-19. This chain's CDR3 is CASSYSRTLNTEAFF. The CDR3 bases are TGTGCCAGCAGTTACTCGAGGACTCTGAACACTGAAGCTTTCTTT.